One sample yielded the 15 T cell receptor beta chains listed below, sequenced in a study of shared clonotypes between healthy human individuals (dated by TCRdb to the early 2020s). The library was produced with the immunoSEQ multiplex PCR assay. TCRdb limited this immuneACCESS table to in-frame rearrangements with V and J called. A share of clones is missing; checked studies link under half to unresolved V genes, and the rest is unexplained. This sample is represented by some 980,000 clones; approximately 80% of them were singletons. The top ten clones comprise about 1.5% of the sample. The specimen was memory CD4+ T cells sorted from blood. The cell subset or site label on this specimen signifies: CD45RA-negative fraction. Receptors originate from a man aged 18 to 30 in good health.

The rearrangement joins TRBV7-2 to TRBJ2-2, with unresolved D. This CDR3 is built from 14 residues. CDR1 and CDR2 from the germline V gene are SGHTA and FQGNSA. Trimming removed 2 bases from V and 4 bases from J, with 8 bases in between. For the CDR3, the DNA is TGTGCCAGCAGCTTACTAGTGTCCACCGGGGAGCTGTTTTTT. Translating it yields CASSLLVSTGELFF.

As for this clone: This sample includes further DNA sequences coding for the same CDR3. V usage is TRBV5-6 and J usage is TRBJ2-6, with 10 bases that match TRBD1. The CDR3 has 17 residues. With V trimmed by 4 bases and J by 0 bases, 4 bases remained unmatched. Germline V gene lookup returns CDR1 SGHDT and CDR2 YYEEEE. CDR3 sequence reads: CASSPGQGSSGANVLTF. The DNA of the CDR3 is TGTGCCAGCAGCCCGGGACAGGGGTCCTCTGGGGCCAACGTCCTGACTTTC.

A note on this clone: Other nucleotide sequences from this sample produce the same CDR3. V and J are TRBV6-5 and TRBJ2-2; 7 nucleotides align to TRBD2. Germline V lookup: CDR1 MNHEY, CDR2 SVGAGI. The CDR3 is made up of 15 amino acids. Unmatched junction bases numbered 5, after V lost 5 bases and J lost 2 bases. The CDR3 DNA is TGTGCCAGCAGTCGAGCTAGCGGAAACACCGGGGAGCTGTTTTTT. This translates into CASSRASGNTGELFF.

The chain combines TRBV5-4 with TRBJ2-7; the match to TRBD2 covers 7 bases. This CDR3 is 14 amino acids long. CDR1 and CDR2 from the germline V gene are SGHNT and YYREEE (reference sequence). V lost 3 bases and J lost 0; bases outside the gene matches: 3. CDR3 sequence reads: CASSSGGISYEQYF. DNA of the CDR3: TGTGCCAGCAGCTCCGGGGGGATCTCCTACGAGCAGTACTTC.

This sequence joins TRBV6-5 and TRBJ2-1; TRBD2 matches at 8 bases. Germline V gene lookup returns CDR1 MNHEY and CDR2 SVGAGI. The trim removed 3 bases at V and 13 bases at J, leaving 8 bases unmatched. This CDR3 spans 13 amino acids. CDR3 sequence reads: CASSYPGTSKQFF. DNA of the CDR3: TGTGCCAGCAGTTATCCCGGGACTAGTAAACAGTTCTTC.

V gene TRBV9 combines with J gene TRBJ2-1; 8 nucleotides align to TRBD1. The CDR3 has 15 amino acids. In germline, CDR1 is SGDLS, CDR2 YYNGEE. V shed 3 bases, J shed 6 bases, and the junction held 8 bases outside the gene matches. The CDR3 sequence is CASSGTGGGINEQFF. As DNA, the CDR3 is TGTGCCAGCAGCGGAACAGGGGGTGGGATCAATGAGCAGTTCTTC. The whole variable domain, filled in from reference TRBV9 and TRBJ2-1, reads DSGVTQTPKHLITATGQRVTLRCSPRSGDLSVYWYQQSLDQGLQFLIQYYNGEERAKGNILERFSAQQFPDLHSELNLSSLELGDSALYFCASSGTGGGINEQFFGPGTRLTVL.

In regard to this clone: This CDR3 is also generated by other DNA sequences in the sample. The CDR3 protein is CASSLGTSTDTQYF. The CDR3 DNA sequence: TGTGCCAGCAGCCTTGGGACTAGCACAGATACGCAGTATTTT. The genes are TRBV5-6 and TRBJ2-3; weak D call: TRBD2 (6 bases). V was pared by 4 bases and J by 0 bases, with 9 bases between. The length of the CDR3 is 14 residues. The germline gives CDR1 SGHDT, CDR2 YYEEEE.

This chain joins TRBV6-6 and TRBJ1-2; TRBD1 matches 7 bases. J lost 0 bases, V lost 2 bases, and 0 bases had no gene match. The CDR3 is made up of 14 amino acids. CDR1 is MNHNY and CDR2 is SVGAGI in the germline V gene (reference sequence). The DNA for the CDR3 is TGTGCCAGCAGTTACAGGGGGCCTAACTATGGCTACACCTTC. Protein sequence: CASSYRGPNYGYTF.

This chain links TRBV14 with TRBJ2-7; 8 bases are a match to TRBD2. The CDR3 is 16 residues long. J lost 4 bases, V lost 1 base, and 9 bases had no gene match. Germline-derived CDR1 and CDR2 are SGHDN and FVKESK. The DNA for the CDR3 is TGTGCCAGCAGCCAAGTGGGGGCGAGCGGGGGTTACGAGCAGTACTTC. The encoded protein is CASSQVGASGGYEQYF.

The chain couples TRBV9 to TRBJ2-7; TRBD1 aligns across 8 bases. CDR1 is SGDLS and CDR2 is YYNGEE in the germline V gene. The CDR3 totals 14 residues. Trimming took 2 bases from V and 6 from J; bases not matched to a gene: 7. CDR3 nucleotide sequence: TGTGCCAGCAGCGTGAGCGGAGACAGGGGCGAGCAGTACTTC. It is translated as CASSVSGDRGEQYF.

This clone occurred many times. The chain links TRBV10-1 to TRBJ1-1; D might be TRBD1 (6 bases). Trimming took 8 bases from V and 2 from J, leaving 12 bases between them. Germline V gene lookup returns CDR1 WNHNN and CDR2 SYGVQD (reference sequence). This CDR3 region has 13 residues. CDR3 in DNA: TGCGCCAGCGGGACGGACAGCAACACTGAAGCTTTCTTT. Translating it yields CASGTDSNTEAFF.

This chain connects TRBV2 to TRBJ1-6, with 8 bases matching TRBD1. The ends lost 3 bases at V and 7 bases at J; junction bases unmatched: 2. The length of the CDR3 is 14 residues. Germline-derived CDR1 and CDR2 are SNHLY and FYNNEI. CDR3 nucleotide sequence: TGTGCCAGCAGTGATCGACAGGGGAATTCACCCCTCCACTTT. It specifies CASSDRQGNSPLHF.

This sequence joins TRBV10-3 and TRBJ2-2; D ambiguous. V gave up 8 bases and J gave up 5 bases, with 9 bases separating them. The CDR3 has 12 residues. CDR1 is ENHRY, CDR2 SYGVKD, per germline. The CDR3 DNA reads as TGTGCCATCGCCACCGCTACCGGGGAGCTGTTTTTT. The encoded protein is CAIATATGELFF.

V and J are TRBV25-1 and TRBJ2-7; the D is unclear. The CDR3 loop spans 12 amino acids. Trimming took 4 bases from V and 10 from J, leaving 14 bases between them. Germline CDR1 is MGHDK and CDR2 is SYGVNS. The CDR3 region is CASSAQTQLQYF. CDR3 sequence (DNA): TGTGCCAGCAGTGCCCAAACGCAGCTTCAGTACTTC.

A single count supports this clone. The chain is built from TRBV5-1 and TRBJ2-5; tentatively, D is TRBD1 or TRBD2 (6 bases each). The V end was cut by 7 bases, the J end by 2 bases, with 12 bases between. Germline CDR1 reads SGHRS; CDR2 reads YFSETQ. This CDR3 spans 13 amino acids. The chain's CDR3 is CASGGTPQETQYF. In DNA form, the CDR3 reads TGCGCCAGCGGCGGGACACCGCAAGAGACCCAGTACTTC.